Presented here are 2 T cell receptor beta chains from one specimen sequenced in a study of cytomegalovirus exposure and HLA in healthy donors. Primers: 60 Vbeta forward and 13 Jbeta reverse. The method was immunoSEQ multiplex PCR; TCRdb's version includes in-frame clones alone and lacks a portion of them. The table lists 200,000 or so clones, 82% of them singletons. Sequenced material: PBMCs. The receptors shown here come from a woman aged 45-65 years in good health and CMV-seropositive.

Of note for this clone: Germline is not matched at one junction end, which may reflect a read error. The chain combines TRBV5-4 with TRBJ2-6, with TRBD1 as a possible D gene (5 bases). Germline V CDR1 and CDR2: SGHNT, YYREEE (reference sequence). The CDR3 loop spans 15 amino acids. The chain's CDR3 is CASSSAFGGANGLTF. The CDR3 DNA reads as TGTGCCAGCAGCTCCGCTTTCGGTGGGGCCAACGGCCTGACTTTC.

The gene calls are TRBV7-2 and TRBJ2-7; 9 bases line up with TRBD1. The trim removed 2 bases at V and 6 bases at J, leaving 8 bases unmatched. Germline CDR1 reads SGHTA; CDR2 reads FQGNSA. The CDR3 is 15 amino acids. The CDR3 is CASSLIGTGKSEQYF. The CDR3 DNA sequence: TGTGCCAGCAGCTTAATTGGGACAGGGAAGAGCGAGCAGTACTTC.